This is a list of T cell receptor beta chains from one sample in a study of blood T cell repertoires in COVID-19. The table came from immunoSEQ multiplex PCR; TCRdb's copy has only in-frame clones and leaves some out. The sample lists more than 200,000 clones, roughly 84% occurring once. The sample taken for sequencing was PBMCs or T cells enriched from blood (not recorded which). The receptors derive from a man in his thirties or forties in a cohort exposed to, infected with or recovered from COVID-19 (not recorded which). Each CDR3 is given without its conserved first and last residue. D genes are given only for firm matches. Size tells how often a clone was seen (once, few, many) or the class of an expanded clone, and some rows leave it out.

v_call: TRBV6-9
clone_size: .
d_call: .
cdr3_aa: ASPRVQAKGYNSPLH

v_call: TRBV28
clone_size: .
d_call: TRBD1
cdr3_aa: ASSRQGAPRETQY

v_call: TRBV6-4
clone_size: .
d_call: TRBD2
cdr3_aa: ASSDGEAGGPNEQF

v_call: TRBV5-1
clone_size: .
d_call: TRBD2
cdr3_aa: ASSLEAGGPFYTDTQY

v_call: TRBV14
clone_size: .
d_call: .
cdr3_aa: ASSQLSRSGNTIY

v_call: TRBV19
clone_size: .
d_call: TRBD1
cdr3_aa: ASSPRDRGHFGYT

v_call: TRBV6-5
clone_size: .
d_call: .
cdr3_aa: ASSPLRGNDYEQY

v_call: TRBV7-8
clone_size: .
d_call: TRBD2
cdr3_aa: ASSILAGSYEQY

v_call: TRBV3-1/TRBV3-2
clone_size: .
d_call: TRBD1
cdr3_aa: ASSRRGQYSYNEQF

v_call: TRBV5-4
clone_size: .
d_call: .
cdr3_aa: ASSLDRELDTQY

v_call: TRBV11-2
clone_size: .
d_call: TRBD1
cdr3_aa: ASSLVTGVNEKLF

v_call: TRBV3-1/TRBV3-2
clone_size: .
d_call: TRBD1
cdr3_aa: ASSEGRTGAEAF

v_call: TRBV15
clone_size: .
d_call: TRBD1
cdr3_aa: ATSSYGGQSTNEKLF

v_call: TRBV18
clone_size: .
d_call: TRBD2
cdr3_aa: ASSPLGLAGSSGSYNEQF

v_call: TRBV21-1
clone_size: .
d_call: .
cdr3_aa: ASSNRSSGANVLT

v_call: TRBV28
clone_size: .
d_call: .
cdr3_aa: ASSFLGGNSPLH

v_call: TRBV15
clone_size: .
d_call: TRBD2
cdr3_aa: ATSRGGSSGSFLEQY

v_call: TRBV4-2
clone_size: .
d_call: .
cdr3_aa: ASSQVGDYGYT

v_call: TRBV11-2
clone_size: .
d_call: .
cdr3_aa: ASSLAPAGPNTGELF

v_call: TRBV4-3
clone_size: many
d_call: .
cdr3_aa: ASSQVAGPTDTQY

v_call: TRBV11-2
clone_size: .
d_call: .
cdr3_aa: ASTPLAGGVLYEQY

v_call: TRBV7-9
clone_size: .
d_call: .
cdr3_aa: ASSLEGVLGNQPQH

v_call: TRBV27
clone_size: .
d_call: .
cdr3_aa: ASSFNPTGGYT

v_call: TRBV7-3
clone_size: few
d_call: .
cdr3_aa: ASSLTASWGELF

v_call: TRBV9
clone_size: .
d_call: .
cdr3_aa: ASSPREGLGYGYT

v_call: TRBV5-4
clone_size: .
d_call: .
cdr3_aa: ASSHARAAGTEAF

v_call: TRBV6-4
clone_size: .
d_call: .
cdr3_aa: ASSVPRGDQPQH

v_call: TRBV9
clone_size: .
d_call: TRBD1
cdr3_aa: ASSTRTGGHEQF

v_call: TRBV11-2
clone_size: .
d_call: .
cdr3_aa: ASTATPAGASYEQY

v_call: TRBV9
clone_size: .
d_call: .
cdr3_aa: ASSVPKGDGYNEQF

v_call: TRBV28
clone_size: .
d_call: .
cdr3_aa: ASSLTFDRNYGYT

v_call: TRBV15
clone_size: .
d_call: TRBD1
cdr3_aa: ATSRRDRSQGPQH

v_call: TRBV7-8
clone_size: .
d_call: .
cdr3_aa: ASSLTQTGNTIY

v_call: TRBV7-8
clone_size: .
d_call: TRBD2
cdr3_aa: ASSLLLAGDLSYEQY

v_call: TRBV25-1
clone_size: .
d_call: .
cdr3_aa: ASSEYAGPLEQY

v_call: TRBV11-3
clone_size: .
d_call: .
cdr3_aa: ASSGPGTAEAF

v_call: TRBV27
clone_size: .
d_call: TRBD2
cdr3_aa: ASSLSGRALGQF

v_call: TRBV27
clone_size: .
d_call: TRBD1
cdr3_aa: ASSTRQGSEQY

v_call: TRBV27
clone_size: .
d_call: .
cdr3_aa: ASRKERYMNTEAF

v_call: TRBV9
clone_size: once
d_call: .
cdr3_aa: ASSVDSGSNQPQH

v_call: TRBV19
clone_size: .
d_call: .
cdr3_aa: ASSMLAGAVRSTEAF

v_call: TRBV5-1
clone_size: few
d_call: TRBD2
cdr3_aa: ASSLLLAGGTNEQF

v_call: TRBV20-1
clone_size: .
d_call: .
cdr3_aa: SARPYNEQF